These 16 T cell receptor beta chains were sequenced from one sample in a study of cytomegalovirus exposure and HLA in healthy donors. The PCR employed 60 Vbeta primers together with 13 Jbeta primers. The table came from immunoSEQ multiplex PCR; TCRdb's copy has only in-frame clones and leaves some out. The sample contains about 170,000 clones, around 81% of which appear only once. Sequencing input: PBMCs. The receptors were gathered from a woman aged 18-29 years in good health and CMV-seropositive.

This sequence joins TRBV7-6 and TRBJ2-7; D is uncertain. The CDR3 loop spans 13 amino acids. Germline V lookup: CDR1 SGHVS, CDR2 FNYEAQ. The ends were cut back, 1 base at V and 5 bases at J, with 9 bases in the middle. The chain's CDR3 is CASSLGRLDEQYF. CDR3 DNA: TGTGCCAGCAGCTTAGGCAGGTTGGACGAGCAGTACTTC.

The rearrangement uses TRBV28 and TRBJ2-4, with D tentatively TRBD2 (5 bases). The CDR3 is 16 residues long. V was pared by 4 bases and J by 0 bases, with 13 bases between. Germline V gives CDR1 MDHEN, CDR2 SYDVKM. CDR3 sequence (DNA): TGTGCCAGCAGTTCGATTGCAGGACTAGCCAAAAACATTCAGTACTTC. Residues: CASSSIAGLAKNIQYF. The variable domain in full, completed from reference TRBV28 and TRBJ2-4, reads DVKVTQSSRYLVKRTGEKVFLECVQDMDHENMFWYRQDPGLGLRLIYFSYDVKMKEKGDIPEGYSVSREKKERFSLILESASTNQTSMYLCASSSIAGLAKNIQYFGAGTRLSVL.

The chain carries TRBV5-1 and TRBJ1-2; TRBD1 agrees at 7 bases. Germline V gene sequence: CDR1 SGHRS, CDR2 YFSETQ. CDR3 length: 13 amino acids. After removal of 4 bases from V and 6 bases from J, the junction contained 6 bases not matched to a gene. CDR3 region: CASSTRDSDGYTF. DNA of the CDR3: TGCGCCAGCAGCACCCGGGACAGTGATGGCTACACCTTC.

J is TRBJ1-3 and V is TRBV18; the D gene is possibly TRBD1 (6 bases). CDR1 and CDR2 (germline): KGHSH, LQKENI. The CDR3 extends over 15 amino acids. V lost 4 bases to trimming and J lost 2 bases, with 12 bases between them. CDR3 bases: TGTGCCAGCTCACTTAATCCAGGGGCTGGAAACACCATATATTTT. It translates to CASSLNPGAGNTIYF.

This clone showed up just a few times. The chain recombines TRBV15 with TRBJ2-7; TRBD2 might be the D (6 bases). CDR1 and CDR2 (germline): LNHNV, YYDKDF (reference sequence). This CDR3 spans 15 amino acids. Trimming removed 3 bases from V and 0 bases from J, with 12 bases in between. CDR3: CATSSLSGSSYEQYF. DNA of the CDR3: TGTGCCACCAGCAGTTTGTCCGGGAGCTCCTACGAGCAGTACTTC.

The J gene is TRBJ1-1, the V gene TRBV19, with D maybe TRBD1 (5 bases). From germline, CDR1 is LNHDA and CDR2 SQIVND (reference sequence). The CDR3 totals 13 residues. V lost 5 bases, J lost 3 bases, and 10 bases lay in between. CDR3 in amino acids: CASSSAGYTEAFF. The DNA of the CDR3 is TGTGCCAGTAGTTCTGCAGGGTACACTGAAGCTTTCTTT. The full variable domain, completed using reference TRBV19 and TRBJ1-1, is DGGITQSPKYLFRKEGQNVTLSCEQNLNHDAMYWYRQDPGQGLRLIYYSQIVNDFQKGDIAEGYSVSREKKESFPLTVTSAQKNPTAFYLCASSSAGYTEAFFGQGTRLTVV.

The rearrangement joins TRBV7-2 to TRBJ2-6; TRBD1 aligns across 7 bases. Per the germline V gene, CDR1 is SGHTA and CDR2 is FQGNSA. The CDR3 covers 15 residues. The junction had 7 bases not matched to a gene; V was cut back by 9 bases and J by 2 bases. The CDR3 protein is CASYRGSTGANVLTF. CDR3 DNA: TGTGCCAGTTACAGGGGATCTACTGGGGCCAACGTCCTGACTTTC.

The CDR3 sequence is CASRNRDREQTQYF. The CDR3 region has the DNA TGTGCCAGCAGGAACCGGGACAGGGAGCAGACCCAGTACTTC. This chain uses TRBV11-2 with TRBJ2-5; 9 bases align to TRBD1. Per the germline V gene, CDR1 is SGHAT and CDR2 is FQNNGV. J gave up 6 bases and V 6 bases, and 8 bases lay outside the gene matches. The CDR3 contains 14 residues.

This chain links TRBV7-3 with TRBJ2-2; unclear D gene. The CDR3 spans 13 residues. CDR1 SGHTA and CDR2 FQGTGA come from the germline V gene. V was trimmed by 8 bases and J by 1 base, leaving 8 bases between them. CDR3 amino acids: CASGTENTGELFF. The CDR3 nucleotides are TGTGCCAGCGGCACAGAGAACACCGGGGAGCTGTTTTTT.

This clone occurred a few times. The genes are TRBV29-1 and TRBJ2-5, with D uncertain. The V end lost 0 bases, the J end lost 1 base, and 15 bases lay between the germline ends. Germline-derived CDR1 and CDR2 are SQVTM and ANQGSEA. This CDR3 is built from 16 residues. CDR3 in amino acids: CSVEDQTAWAQETQYF. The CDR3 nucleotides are TGCAGCGTTGAAGATCAGACGGCCTGGGCCCAAGAGACCCAGTACTTC.

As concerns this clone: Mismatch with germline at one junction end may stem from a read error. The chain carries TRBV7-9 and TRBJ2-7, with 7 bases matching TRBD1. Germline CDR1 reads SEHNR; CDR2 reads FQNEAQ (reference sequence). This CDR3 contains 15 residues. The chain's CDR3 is CSSSLTTGAHYEQYF. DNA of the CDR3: TGTTCCAGCAGCTTAACTACAGGGGCACACTACGAGCAGTACTTC.

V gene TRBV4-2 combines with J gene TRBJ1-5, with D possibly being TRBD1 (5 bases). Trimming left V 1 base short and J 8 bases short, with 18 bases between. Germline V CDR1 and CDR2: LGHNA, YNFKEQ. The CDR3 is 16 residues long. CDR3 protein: CASSQGNRYLIEPQHF. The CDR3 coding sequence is TGTGCCAGCAGCCAAGGTAACAGGTATCTAATCGAGCCCCAGCATTTT.

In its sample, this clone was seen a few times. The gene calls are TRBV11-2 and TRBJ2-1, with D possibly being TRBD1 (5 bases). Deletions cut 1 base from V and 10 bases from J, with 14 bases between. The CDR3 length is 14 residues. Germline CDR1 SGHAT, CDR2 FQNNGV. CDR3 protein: CASSLARTGVEQFF. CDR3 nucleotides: TGTGCCAGCAGCTTAGCTCGCACAGGAGTGGAGCAGTTCTTC.

CDR3 in amino acids: CASRPRLAGGPNEQFF. The CDR3, as DNA: TGTGCCAGCAGACCCCGACTAGCGGGGGGCCCAAATGAGCAGTTCTTC. J is TRBJ2-1 and V is TRBV7-9; 13 bases line up with TRBD2. The CDR3 sequence is 16 residues long. Per germline, CDR1 SEHNR and CDR2 FQNEAQ (reference sequence). Trimming removed 6 bases from V and 7 bases from J; junction bases left unmatched: 9.

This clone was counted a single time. Here the CDR3 reads CASRMGGGYEKLFF. CDR3 DNA sequence: TGTGCCAGCAGGATGGGGGGGGGATATGAAAAACTGTTTTTT. The rearrangement joins TRBV28 to TRBJ1-4; D may be TRBD1 (5 bases). The CDR3 is 14 residues long. V was trimmed by 6 bases and J by 6 bases, leaving 14 bases between them. CDR1 and CDR2 (germline): MDHEN, SYDVKM.

CDR3 bases: TGTGCCAGCTCACCCTGGACAGGGGCCAGCGAGCAGTACTTC. Translating gives CASSPWTGASEQYF. V is TRBV18 and J is TRBJ2-7, with 9 bases aligning to TRBD1. Unmatched junction bases numbered 6, after V lost 3 bases and J lost 6 bases. CDR3 length: 14 amino acids. From germline, CDR1 is KGHSH and CDR2 LQKENI.